This is a list of T cell receptor beta chains from one sample in a study of regulatory T cells in long-lasting Graves disease. TCRdb called the multiplex PCR reads again in MiXCR, with one record for every CDR3 protein. The sample lists approximately 400,000 distinct CDR3 sequences; less than 25% were seen once. The material sequenced was peripheral blood mononuclear cells (PBMCs), taken when the disease was refractory, from a patient treated with antithyroid drugs. Receptor source: a female donor with Graves disease. Each CDR3 is given with its conserved first and last residue. Each record gives: D gene, V gene, clone size, J gene, CDR3 DNA, CDR3 protein. The D gene is left open where the match is weak. Clone size is shown for a subset of rows, as once, few, many or a class of expanded clone.

NA,TRBV7-9,NA,TRBJ1-2,TGTGCCAGCAGCTTAGTTGTTGACGGCTACACCTTC,CASSLVVDGYTF
NA,TRBV28,NA,TRBJ1-5,TGTGCCAGCAACTTCCCCGGGGGCATTATTCAGCCCCAGCATTTT,CASNFPGGIIQPQHF
TRBD1,TRBV20-1,many,TRBJ1-1,TGCAGTGCTAGAGAGATGACAGGGGGCTACACTGAAGCTTTCTTT,CSAREMTGGYTEAFF
NA,TRBV20-1,many,TRBJ2-5,TGCAGTGGGATAGGACGGGAAGAGACCCAGTACTTC,CSGIGREETQYF
NA,TRBV12-3/TRBV12-4,NA,TRBJ1-2,TGTGCCAGCAGTTTAAGGCAGGGGTCTGGCTACACCTTC,CASSLRQGSGYTF
NA,TRBV7-9,NA,TRBJ2-1,TGTGCCAGCAGCTTCAGCGACATAAGGCACAATGAGCAGTTCTTC,CASSFSDIRHNEQFF
TRBD1,TRBV6-1,many,TRBJ1-1,TGTGCCAGCAGTAAGACAGGGTCTGAAGCTTTCTTT,CASSKTGSEAFF
TRBD2,TRBV7-3,few,TRBJ2-2,TGTGCCAGCAGCTCGGGACTAGCGGGAGGCTCGAACACCGGGGAGCTGTTTTTT,CASSSGLAGGSNTGELFF
TRBD1,TRBV27,many,TRBJ1-2,TGTGCCAGCAGTCCAAGACAGGGAGACTATGGCTACACCTTC,CASSPRQGDYGYTF
NA,TRBV7-9,NA,TRBJ2-7,TGTGCCAGCAGCTTTCCCCCTCTGGGGTCCTACGAGCAGTACTTC,CASSFPPLGSYEQYF
NA,TRBV20-1,many,TRBJ2-5,TGCAGTGCCAGGCAGTACCAAGAGACCCAGTACTTC,CSARQYQETQYF
NA,TRBV12-3/TRBV12-4,many,TRBJ2-5,TGTGCCAGCAGTTGGGCGGGACAAGAGACCCAGTACTTC,CASSWAGQETQYF
NA,TRBV20-1,NA,TRBJ2-7,TGCAGTGCTGAAGACAGGTCCCCCTACGAGCAGTACTTC,CSAEDRSPYEQYF
NA,TRBV6-1,many,TRBJ2-5,TGTGCCAGCAGTGAAGCGGGGACCCAAGAGACCCAGTACTTC,CASSEAGTQETQYF
NA,TRBV28,few,TRBJ2-5,TGTGCCAGCGGTTATAGGGGCAGACAAGAGACCCAGTACTTC,CASGYRGRQETQYF
NA,TRBV20-1,many,TRBJ2-2,TGCAGTGCTACTAGCACCCCCGGGACTTGGAACACCGGGGAGCTGTTTTTT,CSATSTPGTWNTGELFF
NA,TRBV7-9,NA,TRBJ1-5,TGTGCCAGCAGCCGGGCAGGGGCAGGTCAGCCCCAGCATTTT,CASSRAGAGQPQHF